These 27 T cell receptor beta chains came from one sample sequenced in a study of cytomegalovirus exposure and HLA in healthy donors. This PCR relied on a set of 60 Vbeta primers and 13 Jbeta primers. Assay: immunoSEQ multiplex PCR; the TCRdb copy retains only in-frame clones and omits some. This repertoire includes about 200,000 clones. Sequencing input: PBMCs. Receptors originate from a girl aged 2 to 9 in good health and CMV-seropositive.

The chain links TRBV7-2 to TRBJ1-2, with 8 bases lining up with TRBD1. From germline, CDR1 is SGHTA and CDR2 FQGNSA. CDR3 size: 14 residues. Trimming cost V 1 base and J 14 bases; bases outside gene matches: 12. The CDR3 sequence is CASSLGTGPRSRTF. CDR3 nucleotide sequence: TGTGCCAGCAGCTTAGGGACAGGGCCCCGATCCAGGACCTTC.

The chain is built from TRBV18 and TRBJ2-3; no clear D. Between the trimmed V and J ends, which lost 5 bases and 3 bases, there was a span of 9 bases. The CDR3 spans 13 residues. CDR1 and CDR2 from the germline V gene are KGHSH and LQKENI. The CDR3 DNA follows: TGTGCCAGCTCAAGCACAGCAACAGATACGCAGTATTTT. It specifies CASSSTATDTQYF.

The rearrangement uses TRBV29-1 and TRBJ2-5; 9 nucleotides match TRBD1. The CDR3 sequence is 13 residues long. V lost 8 bases to trimming and J lost 4 bases; unmatched junction nucleotides: 8. The germline V gene has CDR1 SQVTM and CDR2 ANQGSEA. The CDR3 DNA reads TGCAGCCCGGGACAGGGAATCCGAGAGACCCAGTACTTC. Translation: CSPGQGIRETQYF.

The V and J genes are TRBV2 and TRBJ1-1; 7 bases match TRBD1. V shed 5 bases, J shed 0 bases, and the junction held 6 bases outside the gene matches. Germline CDR1 is SNHLY and CDR2 is FYNNEI. CDR3 length equals 15 residues. In DNA form, the CDR3 reads TGTGCCAGCAGTAATCCAGGGGGTTTGAACACTGAAGCTTTCTTT. Encoded protein: CASSNPGGLNTEAFF.

CDR3: CASSLELAGATDTQYF. Written as DNA, the CDR3 is TGTGCCAGCAGCTTAGAACTAGCGGGAGCCACAGATACGCAGTATTTT. This rearrangement joins TRBV7-9 to TRBJ2-3; 11 nucleotides line up with TRBD2. The germline gives CDR1 SEHNR, CDR2 FQNEAQ (reference sequence). The CDR3 spans 16 residues. J lost 2 bases, V lost 1 base, and 2 bases had no gene match.

This chain joins TRBV7-9 and TRBJ2-7; D not resolved. Germline values: CDR1 SEHNR, CDR2 FQNEAQ (reference sequence). This CDR3 is built from 14 residues. Trimming shortened V by 1 base and J by 0 bases, and 7 bases separated the two germline ends. In DNA, the CDR3 is TGTGCCAGCAGCTTAGGTCCAAACTCCTACGAGCAGTACTTC. Its protein product is CASSLGPNSYEQYF.

The chain joins TRBV20-1 to TRBJ1-1; D not resolved. The CDR3 spans 10 residues. Germline CDR1 reads DFQATT; CDR2 reads SNEGSKA (reference sequence). The germline V and J ends were trimmed by 6 bases and 5 bases, with 7 bases remaining between them. This CDR3 reads CSAGGTEAFF. The CDR3 nucleotides read TGCAGTGCCGGCGGGACTGAAGCTTTCTTT.

The rearrangement links TRBV30 to TRBJ2-7; 7 nucleotides agree with TRBD1. The CDR3 runs to 14 residues. The germline gives CDR1 GTSNPN, CDR2 SVGIG (reference sequence). V gave up 3 bases and J gave up 2 bases; unmatched junction bases: 7. In DNA, the CDR3 is TGTGCCTGGAGACGTTCAGGGGGAACCTACGAGCAGTACTTC. Protein: CAWRRSGGTYEQYF.

The CDR3 DNA sequence: TGTGCCAGCATCCCGGTGAACGTTCTAGGGGGAAATCAGCCCCAGCATTTT. This gives the protein CASIPVNVLGGNQPQHF. The chain carries TRBV28 and TRBJ1-5; TRBD1 might be the D (6 bases). The CDR3 extends over 17 amino acids. Germline CDR1 reads MDHEN; CDR2 reads SYDVKM. V was cut by 7 bases and J by 4 bases, with 23 bases left in between.

This CDR3 is CASSRGAITQFF. CDR3 sequence (DNA): TGTGCCAGCAGCCGTGGGGCTATTACGCAGTTCTTC. This sequence joins TRBV11-2 and TRBJ2-1, with a tentative D call TRBD1 (5 bases). In germline, CDR1 is SGHAT, CDR2 FQNNGV. CDR3 length equals 12 residues. With 5 bases removed from V and 12 bases from J, the gap between germline ends came to 14 bases. Full variable domain (outside the CDR3, taken from reference TRBV11-2 and TRBJ2-1): EAGVAQSPRYKIIEKRQSVAFWCNPISGHATLYWYQQILGQGPKLLIQFQNNGVVDDSQLPKDRFSAERLKGVDSTLKIQPAKLEDSAVYLCASSRGAITQFFGPGTRLTVL.

This chain connects TRBV2 to TRBJ2-7; 7 positions match TRBD2. With 2 bases clipped from V and 5 bases from J, the junction kept 9 bases outside the gene matches. Germline V lookup: CDR1 SNHLY, CDR2 FYNNEI. This CDR3 is built from 15 residues. CDR3 nucleotide sequence: TGTGCCAGCAGTGAAAGTTGGCGGGAGCCCCACGAGCAGTACTTC. This gives the protein CASSESWREPHEQYF. The full variable domain, rest sourced from reference TRBV2 and TRBJ2-7, is EPEVTQTPSHQVTQMGQEVILRCVPISNHLYFYWYRQILGQKVEFLVSFYNNEISEKSEIFDDQFSVERPDGSNFTLKIRSTKLEDSAMYFCASSESWREPHEQYFGPGTRLTVT.

The rearrangement joins TRBV27 to TRBJ2-2; D unclear. Trimming pared 3 bases from V and 6 bases from J, leaving 11 bases between. Germline assignment: CDR1 MNHEY and CDR2 SMNVEV (reference sequence). The CDR3 is 14 amino acids. CDR3 DNA: TGTGCCAGCAGTTTCTTACCCTTAGCCGGGGAGCTGTTTTTT. It specifies CASSFLPLAGELFF.

This chain links TRBV29-1 with TRBJ2-1; the D is unclear. The CDR3 sequence is 11 residues long. The germline gives CDR1 SQVTM, CDR2 ANQGSEA. Deletions cut 4 bases from V and 6 bases from J, with 7 bases between. The CDR3 coding sequence is TGCAGCGTTGGCAGAATCAATGAGCAGTTCTTC. This codes for CSVGRINEQFF.

This rearrangement joins TRBV13 to TRBJ2-4; D not certain. Germline V gene lookup returns CDR1 PRHDT and CDR2 FYEKMQ (reference sequence). The CDR3 runs to 13 residues. With 5 bases removed from V and 5 bases from J, the gap between germline ends came to 10 bases. The CDR3 DNA reads TGTGCCAGCAGCCGTTTAATTGAAAACATTCAGTACTTC. Translation gives CASSRLIENIQYF.

The chain joins TRBV29-1 to TRBJ2-1; 10 bases line up with TRBD1. Germline CDR1 and CDR2: SQVTM and ANQGSEA. The CDR3 length is 12 residues. J gave up 7 bases and V 4 bases, and 1 base lay outside the gene matches. The CDR3 DNA sequence: TGCAGCGTTGCGGGACAGGGGAATGAGCAGTTCTTC. As protein: CSVAGQGNEQFF.

V usage is TRBV29-1 and J usage is TRBJ2-7; TRBD1 aligns across 7 bases. The CDR3 loop spans 17 amino acids. In germline, CDR1 is SQVTM, CDR2 ANQGSEA. Germline trimming cut 7 bases from V and 2 bases from J; bases unmatched to any gene: 20. The CDR3: CSAVGQPQTESPYEQYF. In DNA form, the CDR3 reads TGCAGCGCCGTGGGACAGCCCCAGACAGAATCTCCCTACGAGCAGTACTTC.

This chain joins TRBV6-1 and TRBJ2-5; D perhaps matches TRBD1 (5 bases). The CDR3 totals 12 residues. Trimming removed 11 bases at V and 5 bases at J, with 15 bases between. Germline assignment: CDR1 MNHNS and CDR2 SASEGT. CDR3 residues: CAAKKGWETQYF. CDR3 DNA sequence: TGTGCCGCCAAGAAGGGGTGGGAGACCCAGTACTTC.

V and J are TRBV28 and TRBJ2-7, with a weak D call TRBD2 (6 bases). CDR1 is MDHEN and CDR2 is SYDVKM in the germline V gene. The CDR3 sequence is 17 residues long. V lost 4 bases and J 0 bases, leaving 19 bases between the germline ends. This CDR3 is CASSWLIGGGASYEQYF. Written as DNA, the CDR3 is TGTGCCAGCAGTTGGTTAATCGGGGGAGGCGCCTCCTACGAGCAGTACTTC. The full variable domain, in which reference TRBV28 and TRBJ2-7 provide the parts outside the CDR3, is DVKVTQSSRYLVKRTGEKVFLECVQDMDHENMFWYRQDPGLGLRLIYFSYDVKMKEKGDIPEGYSVSREKKERFSLILESASTNQTSMYLCASSWLIGGGASYEQYFGPGTRLTVT.

The CDR3 loop reads CASSELEGNIQYF. The DNA for the CDR3 is TGCGCCAGCAGTGAGTTGGAGGGTAACATTCAGTACTTC. The chain uses TRBV10-1 and TRBJ2-4; D is possibly TRBD2 (6 bases). The CDR3 spans 13 residues. V lost 1 base and J lost 7, with 8 bases in between. From germline, CDR1 is WNHNN and CDR2 SYGVQD (reference sequence).

The rearrangement joins TRBV10-3 to TRBJ2-5, with a tentative D call TRBD2 (6 bases). Trimming took 2 bases from V and 5 from J, leaving 15 bases between them. The germline gives CDR1 ENHRY, CDR2 SYGVKD. The CDR3 totals 15 residues. The CDR3 DNA is TGTGCCATCAGTGAGGGGTCAACGGGAGTCGAGACCCAGTACTTC. Its translation is CAISEGSTGVETQYF.

V gene TRBV5-6 combines with J gene TRBJ1-1; no definite D call. The CDR3 has 12 residues. Germline V gives CDR1 SGHDT, CDR2 YYEEEE. Deletions cut 2 bases from V and 3 bases from J, with 5 bases between. The CDR3 bases are TGTGCCAGCAGCTTCGGTGACACTGAAGCTTTCTTT. Protein sequence: CASSFGDTEAFF.

This sequence joins TRBV4-1 and TRBJ2-1, with 14 bases matching TRBD2. CDR1 and CDR2 (germline): MGHRA, YSYEKL. V shed 4 bases and J 5 bases; nucleotides not matched to a gene: 1. This CDR3 is built from 15 residues. CDR3 protein: CASSRLAGGNNEQFF. The CDR3 bases are TGCGCCAGCAGCCGACTAGCGGGAGGGAACAATGAGCAGTTCTTC.

This sequence joins TRBV10-3 and TRBJ2-1, with D possibly matching TRBD1 (8 bases). In germline, CDR1 is ENHRY, CDR2 SYGVKD. The V end was cut by 9 bases, the J end by 7 bases, with 13 bases between. The CDR3 loop spans 12 amino acids. The CDR3 DNA follows: TGTGCCATTACAGGGGGGGGAAATGAGCAGTTCTTC. Protein product: CAITGGGNEQFF.

This chain connects TRBV18 to TRBJ2-5; 9 bases are a match to TRBD2. The CDR3 contains 15 residues. V was clipped by 4 bases and J by 3 bases; unmatched bases: 6. Germline values: CDR1 KGHSH, CDR2 LQKENI. CDR3 loop: CASSLLAGVEETQYF. The DNA for the CDR3 is TGTGCCAGCTCACTTTTAGCGGGAGTCGAAGAGACCCAGTACTTC. Based on the CDR3 plus reference TRBV18 and TRBJ2-5, the full variable domain is NAGVMQNPRHLVRRRGQEARLRCSPMKGHSHVYWYRQLPEEGLKFMVYLQKENIIDESGMPKERFSAEFPKEGPSILRIQQVVRGDSAAYFCASSLLAGVEETQYFGPGTRLLVL.

The chain is built from TRBV11-1 and TRBJ2-7; 9 positions match TRBD1. The CDR3 loop spans 15 amino acids. Germline V CDR1 and CDR2: SGHAT, FQDESV (reference sequence). J was trimmed by 1 base and V by 4 bases; bases with no gene match: 5. The CDR3 region has the DNA TGTGCCAGCAGCTCTACCGGGACAGGGTCCTACGAGCAGTACTTC. This codes for CASSSTGTGSYEQYF.

The DNA for the CDR3 is TGTGCCAGCTCACTTACATCGGGTTCTGACGAAAAACTGTTTTTT. Amino acids: CASSLTSGSDEKLFF. This chain connects TRBV18 to TRBJ1-4, with D unclear. Per the germline V gene, CDR1 is KGHSH and CDR2 is LQKENI. V lost 4 bases and J 8 bases, leaving 17 bases between the germline ends. The CDR3 has 15 residues.

The genes are TRBV30 and TRBJ2-5, with TRBD2 matching over 9 bases. The junction had 7 bases not matched to a gene; V was cut back by 0 bases and J by 5 bases. The germline V gene encodes CDR1 GTSNPN and CDR2 SVGIG (reference sequence). The CDR3 length is 15 residues. The CDR3 loop reads CAWSVLAGVRETQYF. The CDR3 region has the DNA TGTGCCTGGAGTGTGTTAGCGGGAGTCCGGGAGACCCAGTACTTC.